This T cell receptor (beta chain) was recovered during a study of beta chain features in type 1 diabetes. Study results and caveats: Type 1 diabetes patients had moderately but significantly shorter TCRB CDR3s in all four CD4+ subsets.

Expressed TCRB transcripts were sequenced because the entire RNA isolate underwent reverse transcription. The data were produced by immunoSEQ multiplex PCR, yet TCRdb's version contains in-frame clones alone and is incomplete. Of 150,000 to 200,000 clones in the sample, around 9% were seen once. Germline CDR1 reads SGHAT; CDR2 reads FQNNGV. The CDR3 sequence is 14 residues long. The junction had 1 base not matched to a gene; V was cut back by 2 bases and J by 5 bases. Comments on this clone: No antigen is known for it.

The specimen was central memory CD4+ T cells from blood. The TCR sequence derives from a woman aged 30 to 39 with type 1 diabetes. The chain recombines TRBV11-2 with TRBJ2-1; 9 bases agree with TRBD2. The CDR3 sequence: CASSLRTSDNEQFF. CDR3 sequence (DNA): TGTGCCAGCAGCTTACGGACTAGCGACAATGAGCAGTTCTTC.